This record concerns one TCR beta chain sequence. Its antigen remains unidentified. CDR1 MNHEY and CDR2 SMNVEV come from the germline V gene (reference sequence). The CDR3 has 20 residues. V was clipped by 3 bases and J by 5 bases; unmatched bases: 22. These data are taken from a study of T cell repertoires in cytomegalovirus infection. Study-wide background: CMV epitopes in the study were HLA-C-restricted (recently identified) and HLA-B-restricted (well studied). CMV infection and matching HLA type were both indicated by public TCR beta signatures.

Study conclusions and caveats: Totalled public TCR beta family frequency picked out people who carried CMV plus the relevant HLA. The ex vivo response was dominated by HLA-C-restricted CMV-specific TCR beta clonotypes.

One entry per CDR3 protein results from TCRdb running MiXCR on the reads. Of about 35,000 distinct CDR3 sequences in the sample, about 52% were seen once. Here the sequenced sample was CD8+ T cells from cultured PBMCs, taken from culture after CMV antigen stimulation. The sequence was obtained from a human donor in good health (CMV status not recorded). Some clones in this sample may be carry-over from other donors' samples. The rearrangement uses TRBV27 and TRBJ2-7, with 10 bases lining up with TRBD1. Here the CDR3 reads CASSFSTTGTGDVPTDEQYF. DNA for the CDR3: TGTGCCAGCAGTTTCTCAACGACCGGGACAGGGGACGTCCCTACGGACGAGCAGTACTTC.